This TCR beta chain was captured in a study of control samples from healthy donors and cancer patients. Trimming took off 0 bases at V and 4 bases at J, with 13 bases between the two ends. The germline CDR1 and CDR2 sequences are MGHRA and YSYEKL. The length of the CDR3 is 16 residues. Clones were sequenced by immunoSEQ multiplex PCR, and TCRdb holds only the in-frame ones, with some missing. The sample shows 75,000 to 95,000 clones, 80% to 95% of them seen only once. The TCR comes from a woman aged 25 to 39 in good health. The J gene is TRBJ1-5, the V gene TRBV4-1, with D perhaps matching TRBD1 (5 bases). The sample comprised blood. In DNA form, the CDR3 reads TGCGCCAGCAGCCAAGATTCCGGGGCACCAAATCAGCCCCAGCATTTT. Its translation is CASSQDSGAPNQPQHF.